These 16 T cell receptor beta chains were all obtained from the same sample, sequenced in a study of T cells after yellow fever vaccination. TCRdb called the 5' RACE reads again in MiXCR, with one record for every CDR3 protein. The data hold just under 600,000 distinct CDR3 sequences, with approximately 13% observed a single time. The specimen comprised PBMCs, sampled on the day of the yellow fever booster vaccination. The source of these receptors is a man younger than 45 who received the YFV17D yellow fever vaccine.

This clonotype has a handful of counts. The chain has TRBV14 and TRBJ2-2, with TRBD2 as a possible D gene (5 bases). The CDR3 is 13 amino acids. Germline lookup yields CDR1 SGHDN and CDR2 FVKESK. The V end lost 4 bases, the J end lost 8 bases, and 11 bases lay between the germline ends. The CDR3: CASSPRTGGELFF. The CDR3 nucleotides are TGTGCCAGCAGCCCCAGAACGGGAGGGGAGCTGTTTTTT.

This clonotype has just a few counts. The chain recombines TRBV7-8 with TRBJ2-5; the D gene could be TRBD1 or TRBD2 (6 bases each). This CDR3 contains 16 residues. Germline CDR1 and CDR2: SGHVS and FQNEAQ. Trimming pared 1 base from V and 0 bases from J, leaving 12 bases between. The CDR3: CASSLVGGMYQETQYF. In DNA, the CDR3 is TGTGCCAGCAGCTTAGTCGGGGGCATGTACCAAGAGACCCAGTACTTC.

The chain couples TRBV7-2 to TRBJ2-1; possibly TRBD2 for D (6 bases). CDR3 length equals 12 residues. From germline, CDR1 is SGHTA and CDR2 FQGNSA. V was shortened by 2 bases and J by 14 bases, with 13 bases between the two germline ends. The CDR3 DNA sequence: TGTGCCAGCAGCTTATCTCCGGGGGTGGAGTTCTTC. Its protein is CASSLSPGVEFF.

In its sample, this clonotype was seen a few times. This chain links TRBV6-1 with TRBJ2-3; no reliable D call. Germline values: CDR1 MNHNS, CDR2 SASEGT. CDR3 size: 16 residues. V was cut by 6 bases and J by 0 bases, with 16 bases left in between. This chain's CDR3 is CASSQSSQSSTDTQYF. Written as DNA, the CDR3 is TGTGCCAGCAGCCAATCCTCCCAGTCTAGCACAGATACGCAGTATTTT.

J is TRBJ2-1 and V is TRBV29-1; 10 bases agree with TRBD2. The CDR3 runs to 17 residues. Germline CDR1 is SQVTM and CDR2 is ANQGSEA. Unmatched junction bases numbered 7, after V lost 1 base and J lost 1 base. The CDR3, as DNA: TGCAGCGTTGAAGCCCTCCTAGCGGGAGTATCCTACAATGAGCAGTTCTTC. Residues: CSVEALLAGVSYNEQFF.

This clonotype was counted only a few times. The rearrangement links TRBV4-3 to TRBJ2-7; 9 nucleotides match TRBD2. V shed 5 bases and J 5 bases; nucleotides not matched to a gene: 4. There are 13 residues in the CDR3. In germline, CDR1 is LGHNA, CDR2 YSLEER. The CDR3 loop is CASSTRTSDEQYF. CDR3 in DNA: TGCGCCAGCAGCACTAGGACTAGCGACGAGCAGTACTTC.

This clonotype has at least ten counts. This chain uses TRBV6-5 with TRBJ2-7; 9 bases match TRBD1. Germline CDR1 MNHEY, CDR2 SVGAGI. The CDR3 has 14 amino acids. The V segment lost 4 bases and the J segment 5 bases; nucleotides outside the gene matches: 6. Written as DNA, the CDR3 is TGTGCCAGCAGTTTACAACAGGGGGCACACGAGCAGTACTTC. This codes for CASSLQQGAHEQYF.

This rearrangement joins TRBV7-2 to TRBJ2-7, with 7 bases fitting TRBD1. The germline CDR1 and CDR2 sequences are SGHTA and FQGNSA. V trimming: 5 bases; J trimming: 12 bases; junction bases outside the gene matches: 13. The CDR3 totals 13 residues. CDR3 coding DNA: TGTGCCAGCAGCGACAGGGACCTACCGTTTATGTACTTC. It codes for CASSDRDLPFMYF. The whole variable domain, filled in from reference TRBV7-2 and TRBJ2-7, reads GAGVSQSPSNKVTEKGKDVELRCDPISGHTALYWYRQSLGQGLEFLIYFQGNSAPDKSGLPSDRFSAERTGGSVSTLTIQRTQQEDSAVYLCASSDRDLPFMYFGPGTRLTVT.

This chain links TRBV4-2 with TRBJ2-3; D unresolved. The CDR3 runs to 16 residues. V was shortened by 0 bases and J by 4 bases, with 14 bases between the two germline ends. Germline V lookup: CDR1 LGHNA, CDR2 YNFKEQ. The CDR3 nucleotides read TGTGCCAGCAGCCAAGAAGTTCCGGGCCGCCCAGATACGCAGTATTTT. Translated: CASSQEVPGRPDTQYF.

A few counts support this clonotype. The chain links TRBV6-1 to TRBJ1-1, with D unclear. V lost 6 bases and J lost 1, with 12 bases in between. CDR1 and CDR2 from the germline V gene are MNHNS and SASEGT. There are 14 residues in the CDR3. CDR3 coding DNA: TGTGCCAGCAGAAAGGAACGGCCGAACACTGAAGCTTTCTTT. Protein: CASRKERPNTEAFF.

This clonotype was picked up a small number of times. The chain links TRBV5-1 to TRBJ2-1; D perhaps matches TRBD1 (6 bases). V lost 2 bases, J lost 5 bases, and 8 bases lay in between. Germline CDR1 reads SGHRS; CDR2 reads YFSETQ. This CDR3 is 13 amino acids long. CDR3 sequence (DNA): TGCGCCAGCAGCTTTAAGGGGGACAATGAGCAGTTCTTC. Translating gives CASSFKGDNEQFF.

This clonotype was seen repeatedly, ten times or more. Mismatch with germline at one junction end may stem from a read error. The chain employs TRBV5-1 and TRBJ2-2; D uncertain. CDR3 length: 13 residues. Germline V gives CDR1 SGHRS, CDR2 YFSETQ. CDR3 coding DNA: TGTGCCAGCAGCTTAGTGGGGACCGGGGAGCTGTTTTTT. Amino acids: CASSLVGTGELFF.

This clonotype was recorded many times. The CDR3 sequence is CASSSESRWGTNYGYTF. Here the CDR3 DNA reads TGTGCCAGCAGCTCCGAATCGCGGTGGGGGACTAACTATGGCTACACCTTC. The genes are TRBV5-6 and TRBJ1-2, with D possibly matching TRBD1 (5 bases). Germline values: CDR1 SGHDT, CDR2 YYEEEE. Deletions cut 3 bases from V and 0 bases from J, with 18 bases between. There are 17 residues in the CDR3.

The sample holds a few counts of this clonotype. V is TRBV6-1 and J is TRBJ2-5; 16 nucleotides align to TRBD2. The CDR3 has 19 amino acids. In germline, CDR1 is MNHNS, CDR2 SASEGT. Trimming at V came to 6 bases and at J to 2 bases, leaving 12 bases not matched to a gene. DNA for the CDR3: TGTGCCAGCAGGCCTGGGCCGGGACTAGCGGGAGGGCTACAAGAGACCCAGTACTTC. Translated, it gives CASRPGPGLAGGLQETQYF.

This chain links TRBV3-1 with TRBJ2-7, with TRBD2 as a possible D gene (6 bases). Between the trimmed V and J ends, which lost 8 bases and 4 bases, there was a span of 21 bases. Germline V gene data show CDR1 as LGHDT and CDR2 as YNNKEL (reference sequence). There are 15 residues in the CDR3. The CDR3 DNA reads TGTGCCAGCGGAAACCGGCGGGGAGGTCTGTACGAGCAGTACTTC. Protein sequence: CASGNRRGGLYEQYF.

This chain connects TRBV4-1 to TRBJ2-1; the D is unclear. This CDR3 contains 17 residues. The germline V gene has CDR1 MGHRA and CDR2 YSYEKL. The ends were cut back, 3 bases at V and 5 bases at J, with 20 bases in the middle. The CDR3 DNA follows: TGCGCCAGCAGCCAGTTGGCGCTGATAGCACGAGACAATGAGCAGTTCTTC. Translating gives CASSQLALIARDNEQFF.